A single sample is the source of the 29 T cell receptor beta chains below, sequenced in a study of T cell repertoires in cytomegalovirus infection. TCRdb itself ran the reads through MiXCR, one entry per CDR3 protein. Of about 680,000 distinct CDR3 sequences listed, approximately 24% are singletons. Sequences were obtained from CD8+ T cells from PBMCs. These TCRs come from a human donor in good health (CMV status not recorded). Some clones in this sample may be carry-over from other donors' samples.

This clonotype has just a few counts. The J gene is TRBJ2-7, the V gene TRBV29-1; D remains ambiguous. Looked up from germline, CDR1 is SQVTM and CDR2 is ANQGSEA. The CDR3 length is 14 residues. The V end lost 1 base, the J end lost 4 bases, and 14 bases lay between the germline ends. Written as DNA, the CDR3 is TGCAGCGTTGAAGGGGGTCAGGTCGGGTACGAGCAGTACTTC. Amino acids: CSVEGGQVGYEQYF.

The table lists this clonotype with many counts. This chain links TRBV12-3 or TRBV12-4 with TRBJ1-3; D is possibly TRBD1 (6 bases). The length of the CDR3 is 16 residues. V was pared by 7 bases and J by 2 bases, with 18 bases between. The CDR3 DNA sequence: TGTGCCAGCAATCCTGGACCAGACAGGCCTGGAAACACCATATATTTT. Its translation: CASNPGPDRPGNTIYF.

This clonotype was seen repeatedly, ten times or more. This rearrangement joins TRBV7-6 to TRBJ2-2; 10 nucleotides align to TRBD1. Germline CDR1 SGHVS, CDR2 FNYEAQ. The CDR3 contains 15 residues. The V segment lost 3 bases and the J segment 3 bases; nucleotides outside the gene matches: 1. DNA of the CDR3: TGTGCCAGCAGCTTCGGGACAGGGGACACCGGGGAGCTGTTTTTT. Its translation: CASSFGTGDTGELFF.

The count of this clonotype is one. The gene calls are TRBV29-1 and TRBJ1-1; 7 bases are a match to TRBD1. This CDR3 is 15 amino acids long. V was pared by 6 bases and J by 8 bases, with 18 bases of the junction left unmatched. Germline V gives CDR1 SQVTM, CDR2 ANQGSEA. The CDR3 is CSVAGERQGEAEAFF. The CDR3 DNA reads TGCAGCGTCGCAGGTGAGAGGCAGGGGGAAGCGGAAGCTTTCTTT.

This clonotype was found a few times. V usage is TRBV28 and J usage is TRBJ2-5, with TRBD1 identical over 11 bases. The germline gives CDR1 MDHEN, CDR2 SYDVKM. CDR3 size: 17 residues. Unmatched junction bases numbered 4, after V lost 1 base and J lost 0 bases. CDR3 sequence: CASSLFGTGGYQETQYF. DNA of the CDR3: TGTGCCAGCAGTTTATTTGGGACAGGGGGGTACCAAGAGACCCAGTACTTC.

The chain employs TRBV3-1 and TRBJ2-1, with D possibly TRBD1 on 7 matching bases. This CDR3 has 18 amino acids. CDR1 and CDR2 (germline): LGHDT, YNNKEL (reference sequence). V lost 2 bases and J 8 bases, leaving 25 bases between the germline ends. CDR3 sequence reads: CASSQLGRLTGPGDEQFF. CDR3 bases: TGTGCCAGCAGCCAACTCGGAAGGTTGACAGGGCCGGGGGATGAGCAGTTCTTC.

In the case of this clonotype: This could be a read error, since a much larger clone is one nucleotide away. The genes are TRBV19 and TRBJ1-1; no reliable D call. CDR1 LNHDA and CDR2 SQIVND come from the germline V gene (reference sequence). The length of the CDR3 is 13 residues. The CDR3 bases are TGTGTCAGTAGTATAAGGTTGAACACTGAAGCTTTCTTT. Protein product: CVSSIRLNTEAFF.

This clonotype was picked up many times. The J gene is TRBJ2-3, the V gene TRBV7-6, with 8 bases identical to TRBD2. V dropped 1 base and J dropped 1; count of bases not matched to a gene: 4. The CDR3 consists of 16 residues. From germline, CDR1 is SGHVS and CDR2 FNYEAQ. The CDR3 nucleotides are TGTGCCAGCAGCTTAGAACAAGCGGGGGGCACAGATACGCAGTATTTT. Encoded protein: CASSLEQAGGTDTQYF. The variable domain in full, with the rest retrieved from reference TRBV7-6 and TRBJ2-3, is GAGVSQSPRYKVTKRGQDVALRCDPISGHVSLYWYRQALGQGPEFLTYFNYEAQQDKSGLPNDRFSAERPEGSISTLTIQRTEQRDSAMYRCASSLEQAGGTDTQYFGPGTRLTVL.

The CDR3 coding sequence is TGTGCCAGCAGCGAAGTGAACACTGAAGCTTTCTTT. This encodes CASSEVNTEAFF. This chain connects TRBV7-9 to TRBJ1-1; D ambiguous. The CDR3 has 12 residues. The germline V and J ends were trimmed by 5 bases and 0 bases, with 4 bases remaining between them. Germline CDR1 SEHNR, CDR2 FQNEAQ (reference sequence).

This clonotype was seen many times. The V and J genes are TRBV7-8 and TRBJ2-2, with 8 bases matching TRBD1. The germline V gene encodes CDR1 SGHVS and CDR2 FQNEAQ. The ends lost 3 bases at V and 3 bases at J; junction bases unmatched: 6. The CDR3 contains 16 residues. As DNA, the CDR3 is TGTGCCAGCAGCTTCCGACAGGGGTCGGACACCGGGGAGCTGTTTTTT. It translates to CASSFRQGSDTGELFF.

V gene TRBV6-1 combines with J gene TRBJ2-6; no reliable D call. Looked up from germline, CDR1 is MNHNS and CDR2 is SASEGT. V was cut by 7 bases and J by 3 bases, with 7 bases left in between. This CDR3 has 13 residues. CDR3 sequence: CASTSRGANVLTF. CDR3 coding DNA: TGTGCCAGCACTAGTCGTGGGGCCAACGTCCTGACTTTC.

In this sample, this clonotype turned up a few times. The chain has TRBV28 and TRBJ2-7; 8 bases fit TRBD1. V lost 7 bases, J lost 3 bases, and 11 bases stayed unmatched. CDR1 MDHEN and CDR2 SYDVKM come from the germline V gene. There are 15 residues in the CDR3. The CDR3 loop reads CASNPRTGIFYEQYV. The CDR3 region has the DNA TGTGCCAGCAACCCTCGGACAGGGATCTTCTACGAGCAGTACGTC.

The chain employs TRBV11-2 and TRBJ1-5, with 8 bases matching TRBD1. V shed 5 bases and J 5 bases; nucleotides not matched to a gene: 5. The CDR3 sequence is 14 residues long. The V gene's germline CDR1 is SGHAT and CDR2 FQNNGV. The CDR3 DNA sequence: TGTGCCAGCAGCCAGGACAGGGTCGATCAGCCCCAGCATTTT. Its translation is CASSQDRVDQPQHF.

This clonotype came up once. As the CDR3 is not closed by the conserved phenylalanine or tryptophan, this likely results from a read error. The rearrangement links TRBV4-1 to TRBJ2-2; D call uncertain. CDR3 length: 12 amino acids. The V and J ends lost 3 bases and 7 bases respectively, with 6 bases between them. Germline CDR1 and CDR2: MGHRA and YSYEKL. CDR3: CASSHPRGELFL. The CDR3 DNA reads TGCGCCAGCAGCCACCCCCGCGGGGAGCTGTTTCTT.

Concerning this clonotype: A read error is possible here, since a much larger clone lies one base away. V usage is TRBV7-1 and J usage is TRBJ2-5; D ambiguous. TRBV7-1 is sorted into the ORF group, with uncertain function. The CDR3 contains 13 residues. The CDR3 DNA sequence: TGTGTCGTCAGCAGCTGGTTGCGAGAGACCCAGTACTTC. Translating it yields CVVSSWLRETQYF.

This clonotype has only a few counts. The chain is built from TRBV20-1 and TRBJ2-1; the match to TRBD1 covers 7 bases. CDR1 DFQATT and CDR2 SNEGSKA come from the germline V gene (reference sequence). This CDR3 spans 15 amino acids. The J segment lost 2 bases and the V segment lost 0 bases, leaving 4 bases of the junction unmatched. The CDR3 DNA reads TGCAGTGCTAGAGACCCCGACAGGGCCTACAATGAGCAGTTCTTC. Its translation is CSARDPDRAYNEQFF.

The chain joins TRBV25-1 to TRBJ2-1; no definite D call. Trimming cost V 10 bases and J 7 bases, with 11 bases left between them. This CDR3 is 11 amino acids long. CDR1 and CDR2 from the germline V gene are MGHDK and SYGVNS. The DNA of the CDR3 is TGTGCCACCATTTTCAGGAATGAGCAGTTCTTC. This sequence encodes CATIFRNEQFF.

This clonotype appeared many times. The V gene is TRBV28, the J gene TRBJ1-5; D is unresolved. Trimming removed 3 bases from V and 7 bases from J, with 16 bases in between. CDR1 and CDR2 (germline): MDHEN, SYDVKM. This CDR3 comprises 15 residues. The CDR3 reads CASSFLRSQRQPQHF. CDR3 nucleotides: TGTGCCAGCAGTTTCTTGAGGTCCCAACGACAGCCCCAGCATTTT.

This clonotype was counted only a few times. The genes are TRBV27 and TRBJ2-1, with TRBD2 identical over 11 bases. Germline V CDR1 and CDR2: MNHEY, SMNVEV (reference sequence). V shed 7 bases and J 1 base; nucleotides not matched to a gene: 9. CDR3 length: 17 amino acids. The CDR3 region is CASNPSSGRTSYNEQFF. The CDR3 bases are TGTGCCAGCAACCCATCTAGCGGGAGGACGTCCTACAATGAGCAGTTCTTC.

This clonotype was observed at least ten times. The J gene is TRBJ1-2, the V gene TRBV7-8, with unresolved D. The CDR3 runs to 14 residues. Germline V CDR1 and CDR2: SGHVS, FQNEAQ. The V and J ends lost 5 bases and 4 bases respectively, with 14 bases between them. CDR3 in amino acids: CASSPEVTIYGYTF. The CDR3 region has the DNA TGTGCCAGCAGCCCCGAGGTGACCATCTATGGCTACACCTTC.

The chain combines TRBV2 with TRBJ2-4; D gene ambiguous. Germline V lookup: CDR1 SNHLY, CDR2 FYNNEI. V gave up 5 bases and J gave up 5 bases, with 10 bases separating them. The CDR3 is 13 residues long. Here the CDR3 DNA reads TGTGCCAGCAGTAGCCGGGCCCAAAACATTCAGTACTTC. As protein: CASSSRAQNIQYF.

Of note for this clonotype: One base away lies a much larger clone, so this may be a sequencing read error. The CDR3 loop is CASSLSGSSHEQYV. CDR3 nucleotides: TGTGCCAGCAGTTTATCCGGGAGCTCCCACGAGCAGTACGTC. The chain has TRBV12-3 or TRBV12-4 and TRBJ2-7; weak D call: TRBD2 (6 bases). CDR3 length: 14 residues.

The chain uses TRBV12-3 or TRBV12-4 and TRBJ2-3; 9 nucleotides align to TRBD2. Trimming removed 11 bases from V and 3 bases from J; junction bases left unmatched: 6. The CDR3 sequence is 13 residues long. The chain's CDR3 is CADSGLATDTQYF. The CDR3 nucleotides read TGTGCCGACTCGGGACTAGCAACAGATACGCAGTATTTT.

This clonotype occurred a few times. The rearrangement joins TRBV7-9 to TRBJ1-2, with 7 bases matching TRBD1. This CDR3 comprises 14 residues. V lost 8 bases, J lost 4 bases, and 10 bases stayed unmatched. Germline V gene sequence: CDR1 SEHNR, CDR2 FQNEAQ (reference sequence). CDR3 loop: CASGGQASFYGYTF. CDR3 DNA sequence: TGTGCCAGCGGTGGACAGGCGAGTTTCTATGGCTACACCTTC.

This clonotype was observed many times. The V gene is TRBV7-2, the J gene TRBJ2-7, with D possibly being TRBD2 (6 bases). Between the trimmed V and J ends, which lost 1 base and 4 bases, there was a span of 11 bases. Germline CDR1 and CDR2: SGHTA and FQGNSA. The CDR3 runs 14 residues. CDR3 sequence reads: CASSLGAGRYEQYF. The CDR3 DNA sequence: TGTGCCAGCAGCTTAGGTGCAGGGAGGTACGAGCAGTACTTC.

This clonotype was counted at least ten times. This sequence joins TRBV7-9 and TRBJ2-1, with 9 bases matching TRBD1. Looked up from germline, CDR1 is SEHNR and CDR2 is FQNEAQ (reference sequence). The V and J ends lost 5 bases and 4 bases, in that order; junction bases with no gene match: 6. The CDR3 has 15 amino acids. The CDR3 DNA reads TGTGCCAGCAGCGTAGGACAGGGGACGTACAATGAGCAGTTCTTC. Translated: CASSVGQGTYNEQFF.

The CDR3, as DNA: TGTGCCAGTCTGAAGGGAAACATTCAGTACTTC. Protein: CASLKGNIQYF. The J gene is TRBJ2-4, the V gene TRBV2; no firm D call. CDR1 is SNHLY and CDR2 is FYNNEI in the germline V gene. Deletions cut 9 bases from V and 6 bases from J, with 9 bases between. The CDR3 totals 11 residues.

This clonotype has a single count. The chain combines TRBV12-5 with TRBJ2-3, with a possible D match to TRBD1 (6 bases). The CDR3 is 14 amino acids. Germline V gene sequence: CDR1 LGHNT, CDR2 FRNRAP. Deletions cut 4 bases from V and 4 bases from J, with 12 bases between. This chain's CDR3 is CASGSHRAPDTQYF. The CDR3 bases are TGTGCTAGTGGTTCCCACAGGGCCCCAGATACGCAGTATTTT.

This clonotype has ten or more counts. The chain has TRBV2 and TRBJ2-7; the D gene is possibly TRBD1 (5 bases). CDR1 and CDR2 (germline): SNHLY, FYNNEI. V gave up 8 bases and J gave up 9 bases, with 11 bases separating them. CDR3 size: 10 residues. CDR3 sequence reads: CASGAHGQYV. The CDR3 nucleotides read TGTGCCAGCGGGGCCCACGGGCAGTACGTC.